The 11 T cell receptor beta chains reported below all come from one sample, sequenced in a study of a mutant IDH1 vaccine in newly diagnosed glioma. Generated by immunoSEQ multiplex PCR, the TCRdb table keeps only in-frame clones and is missing some. The sample holds 53,000 or so clones, approximately 79% seen once. Time point given: week 35, safety follow-up. Each vaccine dose was 300 ug of mutant IDH1 20-mer peptide, with topical imiquimod. These TCRs' antigens remain unknown. Sequenced here: PBMCs, sampled from a glioma patient whose treatment included an IDH1 peptide vaccine. The receptors shown here come from a man aged 35 to 55 with glioma.

V is TRBV27 and J is TRBJ1-6; TRBD1 aligns across 9 bases. Germline trimming cut 0 bases from V and 7 bases from J; bases unmatched to any gene: 4. Germline V gene data show CDR1 as MNHEY and CDR2 as SMNVEV (reference sequence). The CDR3 extends over 16 amino acids. CDR3 loop: CASSLSGTGQNSPLHF. DNA of the CDR3: TGTGCCAGCAGTTTATCTGGGACAGGGCAAAATTCACCCCTCCACTTT.

The chain employs TRBV5-1 and TRBJ1-2; possibly TRBD1 for D (6 bases). The CDR3 is made up of 15 amino acids. Between the trimmed V and J ends, which lost 1 base and 4 bases, there was a span of 14 bases. In germline, CDR1 is SGHRS, CDR2 YFSETQ. The DNA of the CDR3 is TGCGCCAGCAGCTTGTCAGGGGCGCAAGGCTATGGCTACACCTTC. It codes for CASSLSGAQGYGYTF.

This chain uses TRBV20-1 with TRBJ1-5, with D unresolved. V lost 3 bases to trimming and J lost 4 bases, with 1 base between them. CDR1 DFQATT and CDR2 SNEGSKA come from the germline V gene (reference sequence). This CDR3 comprises 10 residues. The CDR3 protein is CSASNQPQHF. In DNA, the CDR3 is TGCAGTGCTAGTAATCAGCCCCAGCATTTT.

The chain uses TRBV7-9 and TRBJ1-1; D call uncertain. CDR3 length equals 14 residues. Germline CDR1 reads SEHNR; CDR2 reads FQNEAQ (reference sequence). V lost 1 base and J lost 6, with 12 bases in between. In DNA, the CDR3 is TGTGCCAGCAGCTTAGGGACGATAGGCGCTGAAGCTTTCTTT. It is translated as CASSLGTIGAEAFF.

This clone showed up just a few times. The chain links TRBV25-1 to TRBJ1-1; D is perhaps TRBD1 (6 bases). Germline V gene sequence: CDR1 MGHDK, CDR2 SYGVNS. The CDR3 runs 14 residues. V lost 5 bases to trimming and J lost 3 bases, with 13 bases between them. CDR3 sequence reads: CASSPPDRYTEAFF. In DNA, the CDR3 is TGTGCCAGCAGTCCCCCGGACAGATACACTGAAGCTTTCTTT.

The chain employs TRBV5-1 and TRBJ2-5, with 8 bases that match TRBD2. This CDR3 has 14 amino acids. Trimming at V came to 2 bases and at J to 4 bases, leaving 4 bases not matched to a gene. The germline CDR1 and CDR2 sequences are SGHRS and YFSETQ. In DNA, the CDR3 is TGCGCCAGCAGCTTCGGAGGGACTAGAGAGACCCAGTACTTC. As protein: CASSFGGTRETQYF. The complete variable domain, with remaining parts taken from reference TRBV5-1 and TRBJ2-5, reads KAGVTQTPRYLIKTRGQQVTLSCSPISGHRSVSWYQQTPGQGLQFLFEYFSETQRNKGNFPGRFSGRQFSNSRSEMNVSTLELGDSALYLCASSFGGTRETQYFGPGTRLLVL.

The table lists this clone with a few counts. The chain carries TRBV18 and TRBJ1-1, with D perhaps matching TRBD1 (5 bases). Trimming shortened V by 3 bases and J by 6 bases, and 8 bases separated the two germline ends. Germline-derived CDR1 and CDR2 are KGHSH and LQKENI. The length of the CDR3 is 12 residues. CDR3: CASSPDSSEAFF. DNA of the CDR3: TGTGCCAGCTCACCCGACAGTTCTGAAGCTTTCTTT.

The chain is built from TRBV5-4 and TRBJ1-1; 7 bases match TRBD1. CDR1 and CDR2 (germline): SGHNT, YYREEE (reference sequence). Trimming took 3 bases from V and 6 from J; bases not matched to a gene: 8. This CDR3 contains 14 residues. The CDR3 nucleotides are TGTGCCAGCAGCTCCTCAGGGGGGAGAGCTGAAGCTTTCTTT. It encodes CASSSSGGRAEAFF.

This clone has just one count. The CDR3 is CASSYFGVHGYTF. Here the CDR3 DNA reads TGTGCCAGCAGTTATTTTGGTGTACATGGCTACACCTTC. The J gene is TRBJ1-2, the V gene TRBV6-5, with D unclear. Germline-derived CDR1 and CDR2 are MNHEY and SVGAGI. Trimming cost V 3 bases and J 6 bases, with 11 bases left between them. There are 13 residues in the CDR3.

J is TRBJ2-7 and V is TRBV13, with a weak D call TRBD2 (6 bases). The CDR3 sequence is 18 residues long. Trimming took 3 bases from V and 7 from J, leaving 28 bases between them. Germline CDR1 and CDR2: PRHDT and FYEKMQ (reference sequence). The CDR3 loop reads CASSLGLSYGTLGGEQYF. The CDR3 DNA follows: TGTGCCAGCAGCTTGGGGTTGAGTTACGGAACCCTTGGGGGGGAGCAGTACTTC.

The J gene is TRBJ1-4, the V gene TRBV25-1; D gene uncertain. The ends were cut back, 3 bases at V and 6 bases at J, with 5 bases in the middle. This CDR3 spans 12 amino acids. Germline values: CDR1 MGHDK, CDR2 SYGVNS. CDR3 bases: TGTGCCAGCAGTGATCCCGATGAAAAACTGTTTTTT. It encodes CASSDPDEKLFF. The whole variable domain, filled in from reference TRBV25-1 and TRBJ1-4, reads EADIYQTPRYLVIGTGKKITLECSQTMGHDKMYWYQQDPGMELHLIHYSYGVNSTEKGDLSSESTVSRIRTEHFPLTLESARPSHTSQYLCASSDPDEKLFFGSGTQLSVL.